Listed here are 15 T cell receptor beta chains from one sample, sequenced in a study of T cells of healthy individuals. In TCRdb, the 5' RACE reads were re-called with MiXCR into one record per CDR3 protein. This table holds 95,000 to 100,000 distinct CDR3 sequences, roughly 15% found once. These receptors were collected from a human donor in good health.

This chain uses TRBV11-1 with TRBJ1-2, with D possibly matching TRBD1 (5 bases). Per the germline V gene, CDR1 is SGHAT and CDR2 is FQDESV (reference sequence). V lost 9 bases, J lost 8 bases, and 13 bases lay in between. This CDR3 has 11 residues. DNA for the CDR3: TGTGCCAGTGGGGGGAGTTACGGCTACACCTTC. Its protein product is CASGGSYGYTF.

This clonotype was counted a few times. The chain carries TRBV20-1 and TRBJ2-5; 7 bases line up with TRBD2. Germline V gene lookup returns CDR1 DFQATT and CDR2 SNEGSKA (reference sequence). The ends lost 5 bases at V and 6 bases at J; junction bases unmatched: 6. This CDR3 spans 12 amino acids. Here the CDR3 DNA reads TGCAGTGCTTGGACTAGGGCACAGACCCAGTACTTC. This encodes CSAWTRAQTQYF.

This clonotype was observed at least ten times. The genes are TRBV20-1 and TRBJ1-2; 8 positions match TRBD1. CDR3 length equals 17 residues. Trimming cost V 0 bases and J 4 bases; bases outside gene matches: 13. Germline V lookup: CDR1 DFQATT, CDR2 SNEGSKA (reference sequence). The DNA of the CDR3 is TGCAGTGCTAGAGATCCTCTCCGGGACAGGAATGTCTATGGCTACACCTTC. It codes for CSARDPLRDRNVYGYTF.

This clonotype was seen a handful of times. The V call is TRBV3-1, the J call TRBJ1-3; no firm D call. The CDR3 has 13 amino acids. V dropped 3 bases and J dropped 2 bases, with 5 bases sitting between them. Germline V CDR1 and CDR2: LGHDT, YNNKEL (reference sequence). The CDR3 DNA reads as TGTGCCAGCAGCCAGACCCCTGGAAACACCATATATTTT. It yields the protein CASSQTPGNTIYF.

J is TRBJ2-7 and V is TRBV29-1; D gene unclear. The CDR3 is 11 residues long. Germline assignment: CDR1 SQVTM and CDR2 ANQGSEA. V lost 4 bases, J lost 6 bases, and 10 bases lay in between. This CDR3 reads CSVVVVPEQYF. CDR3 nucleotides: TGCAGCGTTGTAGTAGTTCCCGAGCAGTACTTC.

The CDR3 DNA is TGTGCCAGCAGTTACCCGAAGGGAAGCGGGGCCAACAATGAGCAGTTCTTC. It translates to CASSYPKGSGANNEQFF. The chain is built from TRBV6-5 and TRBJ2-1, with TRBD2 matching 7 bases. This CDR3 spans 17 amino acids. Germline CDR1 and CDR2: MNHEY and SVGAGI. V was pared by 2 bases and J by 5 bases, with 12 bases of the junction left unmatched.

The sample holds a few counts of this clonotype. The genes are TRBV7-8 and TRBJ1-5; D not resolved. This CDR3 region has 14 residues. Germline V gives CDR1 SGHVS, CDR2 FQNEAQ. V lost 1 base and J 7 bases, leaving 11 bases between the germline ends. Here the CDR3 DNA reads TGTGCCAGCAGCTTAGGACTAGGCCCACAGCCCCAGCATTTT. This sequence encodes CASSLGLGPQPQHF.

In this sample, this clonotype turned up a few times. The chain has TRBV7-2 and TRBJ2-2; D perhaps matches TRBD2 (7 bases). V was trimmed by 7 bases and J by 1 base, leaving 13 bases between them. Germline CDR1 SGHTA, CDR2 FQGNSA. This CDR3 region has 15 residues. The CDR3, as DNA: TGTGCCAGCATTCGAGGGGGGGGGAACACCGGGGAGCTGTTTTTT. This gives the protein CASIRGGGNTGELFF.

The chain joins TRBV20-1 to TRBJ2-3; D may match TRBD1 or TRBD2 (5 bases each). The V end lost 1 base, the J end lost 6 bases, and 14 bases lay between the germline ends. Per the germline V gene, CDR1 is DFQATT and CDR2 is SNEGSKA (reference sequence). This CDR3 has 14 residues. CDR3 coding DNA: TGCAGTGCTAGAGGAGGGACGTCTTTGGATACGCAGTATTTT. This encodes CSARGGTSLDTQYF.

This clonotype showed up just a few times. This chain links TRBV20-1 with TRBJ2-1; D unresolved. Germline V gene data show CDR1 as DFQATT and CDR2 as SNEGSKA (reference sequence). V dropped 3 bases and J dropped 8 bases, with 8 bases sitting between them. The CDR3 covers 11 residues. CDR3 amino acids: CSASSWDEQFF. In DNA form, the CDR3 reads TGCAGTGCTAGCTCTTGGGATGAGCAGTTCTTC.

The V and J genes are TRBV2 and TRBJ2-2; D ambiguous. V shed 0 bases and J shed 7 bases, with 15 bases lying between them. CDR3 length equals 16 residues. CDR1 SNHLY and CDR2 FYNNEI come from the germline V gene. The CDR3 region has the DNA TGTGCCAGCAGTGAAGCAGAGGTATACGGCGGCGGGGAGCTGTTTTTT. Its translation is CASSEAEVYGGGELFF.

This chain joins TRBV3-1 and TRBJ2-7; the D is unclear. CDR3 length equals 16 residues. CDR1 and CDR2 from the germline V gene are LGHDT and YNNKEL (reference sequence). V lost 0 bases, J lost 0 bases, and 12 bases lay in between. The CDR3 DNA sequence: TGTGCCAGCAGCCAAGATCTGCAGAGGAGCTCCTACGAGCAGTACTTC. Its translation: CASSQDLQRSSYEQYF.

The rearrangement links TRBV28 to TRBJ1-6; no clear D gene. V shed 6 bases and J shed 7 bases, with 19 bases lying between them. CDR1 MDHEN and CDR2 SYDVKM come from the germline V gene. The length of the CDR3 is 16 residues. DNA of the CDR3: TGTGCCAGCAGGCCTAATACAGAGGGTGCGAATTCACCCCTCCACTTT. It codes for CASRPNTEGANSPLHF.

With respect to this clonotype: The junction departs from germline at one end; a sequencing error may be responsible. V and J are TRBV7-2 and TRBJ2-5; possibly TRBD2 for D (5 bases). The germline V gene encodes CDR1 SGHTA and CDR2 FQGNSA. CDR3 length: 15 residues. CDR3 loop: CVSSLEVLATATQYF. DNA of the CDR3: TGTGTCAGCAGCTTAGAAGTATTAGCGACGGCGACCCAGTACTTC.

This clonotype was recorded a few times. The chain uses TRBV4-1 and TRBJ2-7; the match to TRBD2 covers 15 bases. This CDR3 comprises 18 residues. Trimming at V came to 0 bases and at J to 3 bases, leaving 6 bases not matched to a gene. Per germline, CDR1 MGHRA and CDR2 YSYEKL. The CDR3 protein is CASSQDLGLAGGDYEQYF. For the CDR3, the DNA is TGCGCCAGCAGCCAAGATTTAGGACTAGCGGGGGGGGACTACGAGCAGTACTTC.